These 17 T cell receptor beta chains share one sample of origin, sequenced in a study of neurological immune-mediated disorders. TCRdb called the 5' RACE reads again in MiXCR, with one record for every CDR3 protein. The sample has under 85,000 distinct CDR3 sequences, about a tenth seen once. The sample taken for sequencing was PBMCs. These TCRs come from a man aged 40-55 years in good health.

This clonotype was counted a few times. The chain combines TRBV11-2 with TRBJ2-3; 14 bases match TRBD2. CDR3 length: 18 amino acids. Germline loops: CDR1 SGHAT, CDR2 FQNNGV. V lost 5 bases, J lost 3 bases, and 10 bases stayed unmatched. CDR3 region: CASSLGTSGGLGTDTQYF. CDR3 DNA sequence: TGTGCCAGCAGCCTCGGGACTAGCGGGGGCCTCGGGACAGATACGCAGTATTTT.

This clonotype was detected many times. This sequence joins TRBV5-6 and TRBJ1-4; D gene uncertain. The V end lost 1 base, the J end lost 2 bases, and 12 bases lay between the germline ends. The V gene's germline CDR1 is SGHDT and CDR2 YYEEEE. CDR3 size: 16 residues. The CDR3 nucleotides are TGTGCCAGCAGCTTGAGGGTGAGAACGACTAATGAAAAACTGTTTTTT. This encodes CASSLRVRTTNEKLFF.

This clonotype was observed at least ten times. The chain carries TRBV6-6 and TRBJ2-2, with 8 bases matching TRBD2. CDR1 and CDR2 from the germline V gene are MNHNY and SVGAGI (reference sequence). The CDR3 has 13 residues. V dropped 6 bases and J dropped 13; count of bases not matched to a gene: 10. CDR3 DNA sequence: TGTGCCAGCAGCGACAGAGCGGGGGACGGGCTGTTTTTT. This encodes CASSDRAGDGLFF.

The gene calls are TRBV6-2 or TRBV6-3 and TRBJ2-3, with 7 positions matching TRBD2. This CDR3 contains 15 residues. In germline, CDR1 is MNHEY, CDR2 SVGEGT. V lost 5 bases, J lost 2 bases, and 7 bases stayed unmatched. CDR3 loop: CASSPGRTLTDTQYF. CDR3 DNA sequence: TGTGCCAGCAGTCCCGGGAGGACCCTCACAGATACGCAGTATTTT.

This clonotype has at least ten counts. The chain recombines TRBV27 with TRBJ2-7; D perhaps matches TRBD2 (6 bases). CDR1 and CDR2 from the germline V gene are MNHEY and SMNVEV (reference sequence). This CDR3 is built from 17 residues. The germline V and J ends were trimmed by 3 bases and 3 bases, with 21 bases remaining between them. CDR3 sequence reads: CASSFNRRLDKNYEQYF. The CDR3 DNA reads as TGTGCCAGCAGTTTCAACAGGAGACTAGATAAGAACTACGAGCAGTACTTC.

This clonotype was counted between two and nine times. The V and J genes are TRBV7-6 and TRBJ1-6; 8 nucleotides agree with TRBD1. The CDR3 is 14 residues long. V was clipped by 4 bases and J by 6 bases; unmatched bases: 2. Germline CDR1 and CDR2: SGHVS and FNYEAQ. This CDR3 is CASSSTGVNSPLHF. The CDR3 bases are TGTGCCAGCAGCTCGACAGGGGTTAATTCACCCCTCCACTTT. The full variable domain, with the rest looked up from reference TRBV7-6 and TRBJ1-6, is GAGVSQSPRYKVTKRGQDVALRCDPISGHVSLYWYRQALGQGPEFLTYFNYEAQQDKSGLPNDRFSAERPEGSISTLTIQRTEQRDSAMYRCASSSTGVNSPLHFGNGTRLTVT.

This clonotype was seen only a few times. This may come from a read error, since a much larger clone is one base off. The chain uses TRBV5-1 and TRBJ1-1, with D possibly matching TRBD1 (6 bases). Germline assignment: CDR1 SGHRS and CDR2 YFSETQ. Deletions cut 0 bases from V and 13 bases from J, with 16 bases between. The CDR3 consists of 13 residues. CDR3 nucleotide sequence: TGCGCCAGCAGCTTGGAAGGGGGGAACGATGGTTTCTTT. Its translation is CASSLEGGNDGFF.

This clonotype was observed at least ten times. J is TRBJ2-2 and V is TRBV7-6, with 11 bases identical to TRBD2. Germline values: CDR1 SGHVS, CDR2 FNYEAQ. This CDR3 has 16 residues. J was trimmed by 6 bases and V by 8 bases; bases with no gene match: 11. The CDR3 here is CASAGPSGRRSGELFF. The CDR3 DNA is TGTGCCAGCGCAGGGCCTAGCGGGAGGCGTTCCGGGGAGCTGTTTTTT.

This clonotype appeared many times. The V and J genes are TRBV20-1 and TRBJ1-1; D not certain. This CDR3 is built from 14 residues. The germline V gene has CDR1 DFQATT and CDR2 SNEGSKA (reference sequence). The V end lost 6 bases, the J end lost 1 base, and 15 bases lay between the germline ends. CDR3 residues: CSAYPADRNTEAFF. The CDR3, as DNA: TGCAGTGCATACCCGGCAGATCGGAACACTGAAGCTTTCTTT.

Ten or more counts support this clonotype. This chain uses TRBV5-1 with TRBJ1-6; 7 bases fit TRBD1. The CDR3 is 15 amino acids. V lost 0 bases to trimming and J lost 9 bases; unmatched junction nucleotides: 6. CDR1 SGHRS and CDR2 YFSETQ come from the germline V gene. CDR3 nucleotide sequence: TGCGCCAGCAGCTTGGAGGGGGCGCAATTTTCACCCCTCCACTTT. The encoded protein is CASSLEGAQFSPLHF.

There are many counts of this clonotype. This CDR3 reads CASSQDSSSNQPQHF. CDR3 nucleotide sequence: TGTGCCAGCAGCCAAGACAGTTCGAGCAATCAGCCCCAGCATTTT. V is TRBV3-1 and J is TRBJ1-5; D not certain. CDR1 is LGHDT and CDR2 is YNNKEL in the germline V gene (reference sequence). V gave up 0 bases and J gave up 1 base, with 7 bases separating them. The CDR3 loop spans 15 amino acids.

The chain uses TRBV2 and TRBJ2-1; D may be TRBD1 or TRBD2 (6 bases each). Trimming removed 3 bases at V and 2 bases at J, with 11 bases between. This CDR3 region has 15 residues. Germline CDR1 reads SNHLY; CDR2 reads FYNNEI. As DNA, the CDR3 is TGTGCCAGCAGTGAGTTGGGGGGCCCCTACAATGAGCAGTTCTTC. Translated, it gives CASSELGGPYNEQFF.

This clonotype was recorded many times. The chain recombines TRBV12-3 or TRBV12-4 with TRBJ1-6, with 9 bases matching TRBD1. V shed 5 bases, J shed 10 bases, and the junction held 3 bases outside the gene matches. This CDR3 comprises 13 residues. CDR3 DNA: TGTGCCAGCAGTACAGGGGGCTTCTCACCCCTCCACTTT. Its protein is CASSTGGFSPLHF.

In this sample, this clonotype turned up many times. V gene TRBV11-2 combines with J gene TRBJ1-2, with D unclear. CDR1 is SGHAT and CDR2 is FQNNGV in the germline V gene. V gave up 1 base and J gave up 4 bases, with 10 bases separating them. The CDR3 loop spans 14 amino acids. The CDR3 region is CASSLGDPSYGYTF. The CDR3 DNA sequence: TGTGCCAGCAGCTTAGGTGACCCATCCTATGGCTACACCTTC.

This clonotype has a count of ten or more. V usage is TRBV18 and J usage is TRBJ2-1, with 12 bases identical to TRBD1. CDR1 is KGHSH and CDR2 is LQKENI in the germline V gene. V gave up 2 bases and J gave up 10 bases; unmatched junction bases: 9. CDR3 size: 16 residues. CDR3 sequence: CASSPSKGTGGTEQFF. CDR3 DNA: TGTGCCAGCTCACCATCAAAAGGGACAGGGGGCACGGAGCAGTTCTTC.

This clonotype was seen at least ten times. The chain uses TRBV20-1 and TRBJ1-1, with 7 bases lining up with TRBD1. Trimming at V came to 3 bases and at J to 6 bases, leaving 16 bases not matched to a gene. This CDR3 has 16 residues. Germline V gene data show CDR1 as DFQATT and CDR2 as SNEGSKA (reference sequence). CDR3 DNA: TGCAGTGCTAGGGCAGTAGCAGGGGGGATCATCCCTGAAGCTTTCTTT. Translation gives CSARAVAGGIIPEAFF.

This clonotype was detected ten times or more. The V call is TRBV5-1, the J call TRBJ2-1; TRBD2 might be the D (6 bases). CDR1 SGHRS and CDR2 YFSETQ come from the germline V gene. This CDR3 is built from 13 residues. The V gene lost 7 bases and the J gene lost 7 bases, with 15 bases spanning the gap. Here the CDR3 DNA reads TGCGCCAGCGCGACCCTAGGAGGGAATGAGCAGTTCTTC. Amino acids: CASATLGGNEQFF.